This section outlines one T cell receptor beta chain sequence together with its context. Antigen unknown. This sample stems from a study of CD4 T cells in relation to SARS-CoV-2 and coronaviruses. Study context: The negative reference was HIV-1 Nef peptide pool or peptide-free culture. Study-wide points: SARS-CoV-2-driven expansion was significantly weaker in crossreactive than monoreactive clones. Pre-pandemic and post-infection samples never came from the same donor.

CDR1 and CDR2 from the germline V gene are GTSNPN and SVGIG (reference sequence). This CDR3 comprises 14 residues. The J segment lost 8 bases and the V segment lost 5 bases, leaving 14 bases of the junction unmatched. Here immunoSEQ multiplex PCR was the method, and the copy in TCRdb shows in-frame clones only, minus some. The table has roughly 18,000 clones, around 74% seen once. The unexposed donors gave CD4+ T cells in about 2011-2019, prior to COVID-19. CD4+ T cells were isolated from the cells after 10 days of culture. V gene TRBV30 combines with J gene TRBJ1-2, with 7 bases fitting TRBD1. Input material: CD4+ T cells from PBMCs, cultured in vitro. This TCR derives from a human donor in good health. The CDR3 sequence: CAWETGTAMRGYTF. The CDR3 coding sequence is TGTGCCTGGGAAACCGGGACAGCAATGCGGGGCTACACCTTC.